This T cell receptor (beta chain) was identified during a study of T cells in Graves' hyperthyroidism and ophthalmopathy. Trimming pared 8 bases from V and 0 bases from J, leaving 10 bases between. The CDR3 covers 13 residues. Germline V CDR1 and CDR2: LNHDA, SQIVND (reference sequence). Using RNA transcripts as the source, TCR beta CDR3 regions were amplified. Primed by the HTBI set, a first-round RT-PCR was run on the TCR CDR3. Each CDR3 protein is one row after TCRdb ran MiXCR on the multiplex PCR reads. This table holds approximately 620,000 distinct CDR3 sequences, more than 11% found once. The chain combines TRBV19 with TRBJ1-1; no definite D call. The sequenced sample was blood. This TCR came from a woman in her twenties or thirties with Graves' hyperthyroidism that later progressed to Graves' ophthalmopathy. CDR3 loop: CASCPGMNTEAFF. The CDR3 bases are TGTGCCAGTTGTCCGGGCATGAACACTGAAGCTTTCTTT.